The sequence of this T cell receptor beta chain was determined in a study of cytomegalovirus exposure and HLA in healthy donors. At the level of the study: Out of roughly 200 million T cells, an earlier analysis found roughly 100 million unique TCR beta sequences in total. Study observations and caveats: The authors later found TCR association rates varying by HLA locus, with DRB1 most and HLA-C fewest. When presence/absence was analysed, sequencing depth was taken to be roughly uniform across donors. Data from an earlier analysis indicated that most TCR beta V segments were productive either about 87% or about 30% of the time.

The table lists this clone with a count of one. The antigen is unknown. Germline V gene data show CDR1 as MNHNS and CDR2 as SASEGT. The V gene lost 3 bases and the J gene lost 7 bases, with 16 bases spanning the gap. This CDR3 is 15 amino acids long. Primers: 60 Vbeta forward and 13 Jbeta reverse. This table comes from immunoSEQ multiplex PCR, and its TCRdb copy is limited to in-frame clones, with some not included. The table shows roughly 110,000 clones, with over 60% occurring only once. This sequence joins TRBV6-1 and TRBJ1-5; D gene ambiguous. Sequenced: PBMCs. This clonotype originated in a woman in her fifties or sixties in good health and CMV-seropositive. The CDR3 region has the DNA TGTGCCAGCAGTGACTTAACCCCGACGGGGCAGCCCCAGCATTTT. Its translation is CASSDLTPTGQPQHF.